The clone carrying this TCR beta chain showed up just once. As for time point: cycle 4 day 1 (C4D1), after around six weeks of nivolumab. Every patient experienced relapse after autologous stem cell transplantation, and brentuximab vedotin exposure varied. The data were obtained in a study of PD-1 blockade in classical Hodgkin lymphoma. Data came from immunoSEQ multiplex PCR; TCRdb stores just in-frame clones and leaves some out. Of 90,000 to 110,000 clones listed, approximately 89% were seen once; the top ten hold under 20%. This receptor was identified in a human donor with classical Hodgkin lymphoma. The sequenced sample was peripheral blood mononuclear cells (PBMCs), obtained before the fourth cycle of nivolumab.

The CDR3 is CASSVDMGALEAFF. In DNA, the CDR3 is TGTGCCAGCAGCGTAGATATGGGGGCGCTGGAAGCTTTCTTT. V gene TRBV9 combines with J gene TRBJ1-1; tentatively, D is TRBD1 (6 bases). V was clipped by 0 bases and J by 8 bases, with 14 bases between them. The CDR3 spans 14 residues. Germline V lookup: CDR1 SGDLS, CDR2 YYNGEE. Full variable domain (rest looked up from reference TRBV9 and TRBJ1-1): DSGVTQTPKHLITATGQRVTLRCSPRSGDLSVYWYQQSLDQGLQFLIQYYNGEERAKGNILERFSAQQFPDLHSELNLSSLELGDSALYFCASSVDMGALEAFFGQGTRLTVV.